This TCR beta chain was retrieved from a study of cytomegalovirus exposure and HLA in healthy donors (dated by TCRdb to the late 2010s). Study-wide context: According to an earlier analysis of a few hundred of the donors, some 180 million T cells yielded some 110 million unique TCR beta sequences and approximately 280 Gb of sequence data. The study used immunosequencing to profile the T cell repertoires of 600 to 850 subjects and linked those repertoires to cytomegalovirus serostatus. An early release that covered about 600 HLA-typed donors contained 300 to 350 gigabases of sequencing data and tens of millions of unique TCR sequences. Besides the first cohort of roughly 640 subjects, a separate validation cohort made up of 120 or so different subjects was used. Because of strong linkage in the cohort, 4 to 6 DR-DQ haplotypes were treated as single units for association and clustering. To predict cytomegalovirus infection status, the study brought together high-throughput TCR immunosequencing, statistical association of individual TCRs with disease status, and machine learning. In a later genetic analysis, genome-wide SNP genotypes for about 65% of the 666 donors were used, and that subset was treated as a discovery cohort. Class I and class II HLA loci were covered by the typing at four-digit resolution. In a later analysis, previously published TCR beta repertoires from roughly 710 donors were re-analyzed and high-resolution HLA genotyping was added so that TCR occurrence patterns could be studied. Typing coverage differed by locus: A, B, C, DRB1 and DQB1 were typed in about 620-640 donors, DQA1 in about 560, DPA1 in over 600, and DPB1 in 472. To decide whether each TCR beta V gene segment behaved as functional or pseudogenic, an earlier analysis of some 600 of the donors relied on high-throughput TCR beta sequencing. Of the 398 genotyped donors, roughly 85% fell in the genetic ancestry cluster associated with self-reported Caucasian donors. The later analysis used no new phenotypic data to find candidate immune exposures, relying instead on TCR beta sequences and their occurrence across donors. The study aimed to test whether cataloging public T cell receptors could reveal signatures of past pathogen exposure. Donor age, sex, ethnicity and CMV serostatus were collected together with the repertoire data. Among almost 400 genotyped donors of the cohort, an average of about 240,000 unique TCR beta nucleotide sequences were sequenced per donor, 15% to 20% of them non-productive. All discovery cohort repertoires had been generated on a single sequencing platform.

Reading the germline V gene gives CDR1 SGDLS and CDR2 YYNGEE. V and J lose 0 bases and 4 bases, and a span of 16 bases separates them. From cysteine to phenylalanine, the CDR3 is 16 amino acids long. Of the read, only the CDR3 DNA is kept; its 48 bases are in frame from base 1. Remarks on this clone: The antigen it recognizes is unknown. One base away there is no much larger clone; base qualities are not given.

What the authors observed across the whole study: In a later analysis, TCR association rates were found to vary across HLA loci, with the most associated TCRs seen for DRB1 alleles and the fewest for HLA-C alleles. A later genetic analysis reported fewer N-insertions in productive TCRs among donors in an Asian-associated ancestry cluster than the roughly 670-donor mean. Most CMV-associated TCR beta chains appeared to be HLA-restricted in a later analysis, and the HLA associations seemed to be driven largely by CMV exposure. Several of the top co-occurrence clusters appeared to be linked to parvovirus B19, influenza, CMV and Epstein-Barr virus, according to a later analysis. Because the 87-base-pair reads could not distinguish some IMGT-functional V segments, including TRBV6-2 and TRBV6-3, those segments were excluded. Linkage disequilibrium might explain the correlated functional status among segregating V segments, but an unknown experimental factor could not be excluded. According to the authors, the approach could potentially be generalized to other disease states and immunological phenotypes. While some public TCRs were present in many individuals, most TCR sequences turned up only very rarely across donors. A cluster of highly shared sequence variants was judged likely to represent a technical artifact of the sequencing pipeline. The classifier was reported to diagnose cytomegalovirus status with high specificity and sensitivity in both the original and validation cohorts. In a later analysis, HLA-associated TCR beta chains were found to be more clonally expanded and to have lower generation probabilities than equally common non-associated chains. The earlier analysis of about 600 of the donors excluded over 15 rarely observed V segments, including chromosome 9 orphons, because counts were too low. CMV serostatus was the only immune exposure information available for the cohort. The cohort was sequenced for TCR beta chains only, and without alpha or paired-chain data the features that could be detected were limited. In an earlier analysis of fewer than 750 of the donors, most TCR beta V segments were observed in productive rearrangements about 87% or about 30% of the time, broadly matching IMGT annotations. In vitro tests confirmed that a few of the cytomegalovirus-associated TCR beta chains recognize cytomegalovirus antigens. When HLA alleles, especially DR and DQ, strongly co-occurred, attributing TCR associations to individual alleles was difficult. In a later analysis, 16,951 TCR beta sequences were associated with specific HLA alleles at a false discovery rate of 0.05. V-gene and J-gene trimming of TCR beta chains was associated with a missense DCLRE1C variant in a later genetic analysis, and the association was replicated in an independent cohort. A further reported finding was that TCR beta sequences accurately predicted the HLA-A and HLA-B alleles for most subjects in the first cohort. The study gave a list of 150 to 200 TCR beta chains associated with cytomegalovirus. Because HLA typing was missing for some donors at each locus, association tests included only the typed subset. Roughly uniform sequencing depth across donors was assumed in presence/absence analyses, although this assumption may not hold.

In total, more than 500 healthy bone marrow donors made up the cohort. At the time of sampling, every cohort member was nominally healthy, though immune exposures that went unrecorded were likely present. The donor tested CMV seronegative and was one of the 352 seronegative cohort members. Each donor provided a peripheral blood sample, and peripheral blood mononuclear cells were used for TCR beta sequencing. Genomic DNA was extracted from the blood cell samples with the Qiagen DNeasy Blood Extraction Kit. The library was made by the immunoSEQ multiplex PCR assay. The multiplex PCR relied on a mix of 60 forward primers for TCR Vbeta segments and 13 reverse primers for TCR Jbeta segments. Amplification of the CDR3 region of rearranged TCR beta genes was performed with a multiplex PCR assay on genomic DNA. The Illumina HiSeq System was used to sequence the amplified TCR beta libraries as 87-base-pair reads. On the authors' methods: Across the 670 or so repertoires, a later analysis counted approximately 83 million unique TCR beta chains, some 11 million of which were shared by at least two donors. To remove PCR and sequencing errors, raw reads were error-corrected and collapsed into unique sequences using a nearest-neighbor algorithm that merged closely related sequences. To assign V, D and J gene segments, CDR3 sequences were aligned to IMGT reference sequences. For a sequence to be retained, a match of at least six nucleotides was required to both a V gene segment and a J gene segment. Rearrangements were classified as productive when the CDR3 lacked stop codons and remained in frame with V and J, and all other rearrangements were classified as non-productive. CDR3 was defined by IMGT convention, running from the second conserved V-encoded cysteine to the conserved J-encoded phenylalanine. In an earlier analysis of around 570 of the donors, sequences lacking an unambiguous match to a single V gene segment were excluded. An earlier analysis of 587 of the donors called V segments functional above 56.7% productive rearrangements and segregating when the between-donor standard deviation exceeded 5%. A statistical classification framework was built to diagnose cytomegalovirus status from the catalog of TCR beta chain sequences. In a later analysis, TCR nucleotide sequences were compared against IMGT/GENE-DB human TR gene sequences so that V and J genes could be assigned. A later analysis assigned CDR3 sequences and most-parsimonious VDJ recombination scenarios with the TCRdist pipeline. In a later analysis, each TCR beta chain was defined by its CDR3 amino acid sequence together with its V-gene family, and reads lacking a unique V-gene family were excluded. A later analysis removed roughly 590 highly shared, low-generation-probability nucleotide sequences to deal with suspected cross-contamination and a sequencing artifact. For each public chain, a later analysis derived a clonal expansion index from normalized ranks of inferred template counts within each repertoire. In a later analysis, generation probabilities were computed using a VDJ recombination model fitted to out-of-frame rearrangements, and the results were checked against IGoR. Hypergeometric tests were used in a later analysis to score TCR-TCR, TCR-HLA and TCR-CMV co-occurrence, with a repertoire-size bias correction applied to the TCR pairs. To estimate false discovery rates, a later analysis permuted the HLA or CMV assignments 20 times. A later analysis grouped co-occurring TCRs with DBSCAN, adding TCRdist sequence similarity when clustering within HLA-allele-positive subsets. Repertoires with fewer than 30,000 or more than 120,000 public chains were left out of co-occurrence clustering, as were about five repertoires with anomalous nucleotide sharing. The table was pulled from immuneACCESS by TCRdb, which kept in-frame rearrangements only. Such tables lose some clones; where checked, under half of the loss comes from unresolved V genes, and the rest has no known cause. V and J calls plus clone size are reproduced from that table; the DNA served to infer D and trimming. Across this sample there are some 180,000 clones, with approximately 85% seen only once. Together, the top ten hold approximately 2.1% of the sample.

The chain is made from TRBV9 and TRBJ2-5; D gene: possibly TRBD1, on 6 matching bases. The TCR sequence derives from a woman between 45 and 65 years old in good health and CMV-seronegative. Sample: PBMCs. The sequenced DNA is TGTGCCAGCAGCGTAGGTTGGGGGCTAGCAGGAGAGACCCAGTACTTC. Translated, this is CASSVGWGLAGETQYF.